This T cell receptor beta chain is drawn from a study of early T cells in non-severe SARS-CoV-2 infection. Germline V gene sequence: CDR1 SGHDT, CDR2 YYEEEE. V dropped 1 base and J dropped 7 bases, with 18 bases sitting between them. This CDR3 is built from 15 residues. This clonotype was observed many times. Researchers tagged individual cDNA molecules with unique molecular identifiers. TCRdb fed the 5' RACE reads into MiXCR, producing one record per CDR3 protein. The sample lists roughly 36,000 distinct CDR3 sequences; about 6% were seen once. Material: whole blood. V gene TRBV5-6 combines with J gene TRBJ2-7, with D unclear. This TCR was sampled from an adult who was a healthcare worker with PCR-confirmed SARS-CoV-2 infection or an uninfected control (not recorded which). CDR3 sequence (DNA): TGTGCCAGCAGCTTGTATCGATCTGGGGTGGGTGAGCAGTACTTC. Amino acid sequence: CASSLYRSGVGEQYF.